Given below is one TCR beta chain in context. This entry is derived from a study of blood T cell repertoires in COVID-19. Participants were aged roughly 18 to 90 years, lived in 24 US areas, and enrolled virtually. In the 2 weeks before study entry, exposed participants met a COVID-19 case, which was PCR-confirmed or clinician-diagnosed. Sequencing was performed with immunoSEQ multiplex PCR; in TCRdb, only in-frame clones are kept and a portion is missing. This table holds fewer than 350,000 clones, 85% found once. The germline V gene has CDR1 DFQATT and CDR2 SNEGSKA (reference sequence). Trimming removed 4 bases at V and 5 bases at J, with 8 bases between. The length of the CDR3 is 11 residues.

This chain connects TRBV20-1 to TRBJ1-1; D is ambiguous. This TCR came from a woman aged 30 to 39 who had been exposed to COVID-19. Sequencing used PBMCs or T cells enriched from blood (not recorded which). The CDR3 reads CSANGRTEAFF. The CDR3 coding sequence is TGCAGTGCTAATGGGCGTACTGAAGCTTTCTTT.